This entry features one T cell receptor beta chain sequence. The antigen remains unidentified. Measured with immunoSEQ multiplex PCR; TCRdb has only the in-frame clones, and not every one. Of fewer than 2,500 clones listed, roughly a quarter are singletons. The length of the CDR3 is 13 residues. Germline CDR1 MGHDK, CDR2 SYGVNS. Trimming left V 2 bases short and J 2 bases short, with 4 bases between. The sample comes from a study of T cells in localized non-small cell lung cancer. Study findings and constraints: Uninvolved neighboring lung showed the greatest T cell clonality, exceeding tumor. A median of roughly 57 clones ranked among the top 100 in tumor appeared in adjacent lung. Sequencing covered just one tumor region, so heterogeneity cannot be ruled out. Overall survival was longer when the density of T cells in the blood was higher.

V is TRBV25-1 and J is TRBJ2-1; no clear D. This sequence originates from a woman aged 35 to 75 with stage II lung adenocarcinoma. The material was lung tumor tissue, obtained before any cancer treatment. The CDR3 DNA sequence: TGTGCCAGCAGTGAACTAGCCTACAATGAGCAGTTCTTC. Protein: CASSELAYNEQFF.